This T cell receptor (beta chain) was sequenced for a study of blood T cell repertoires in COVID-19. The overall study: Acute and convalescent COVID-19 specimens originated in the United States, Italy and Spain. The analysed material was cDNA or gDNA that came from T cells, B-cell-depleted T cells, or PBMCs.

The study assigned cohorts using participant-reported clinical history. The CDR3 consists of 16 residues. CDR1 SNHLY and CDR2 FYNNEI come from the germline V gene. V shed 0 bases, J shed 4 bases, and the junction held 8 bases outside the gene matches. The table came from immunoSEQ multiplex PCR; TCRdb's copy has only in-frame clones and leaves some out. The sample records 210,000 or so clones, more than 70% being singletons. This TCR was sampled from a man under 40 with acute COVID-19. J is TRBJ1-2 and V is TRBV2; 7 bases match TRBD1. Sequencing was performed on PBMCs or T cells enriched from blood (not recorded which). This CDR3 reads CASSEATWDSVYGYTF. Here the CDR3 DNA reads TGTGCCAGCAGTGAAGCCACCTGGGACAGCGTCTATGGCTACACCTTC.